A selection of T cell receptor beta chains follows, all from one sample in a study of blood T cell repertoires in COVID-19. Using immunoSEQ multiplex PCR, the repertoire was profiled, and TCRdb retains in-frame clones only, with some absent. The sample yields more than 65,000 clones, 80% to 90% seen once. Sequences were obtained from peripheral blood. These TCRs come from a man in his forties or fifties with acute or convalescent COVID-19. The CDR3 runs from the conserved cysteine through the conserved F or W. D genes are given only for firm matches. Only part of the rows carry a size: once, few, many, or a class if the clone is expanded.

j_call | d_call | clone_size | v_call | cdr3_aa | cdr3_nt
TRBJ1-5 | . | few | TRBV30 | CAWSTGSNQPQHF | TGTGCCTGGAGTACAGGTAGCAATCAGCCCCAGCATTTT
TRBJ1-5 | . | . | TRBV24-1 | CATSDSQTYSNQPQHF | TGTGCCACCAGTGATTCACAGACCTATAGCAATCAGCCCCAGCATTTT
TRBJ2-5 | . | . | TRBV30 | CAWSVGLAPETQYF | TGTGCCTGGAGTGTGGGGCTAGCGCCGGAGACCCAGTACTTC
TRBJ2-2 | . | . | TRBV2 | CASSWTATGELFF | TGTGCCAGCAGCTGGACAGCCACCGGGGAGCTGTTTTTT
TRBJ2-5 | . | . | TRBV9 | CASSGVGTFGPPETQYF | TGTGCCAGCAGCGGGGTCGGGACTTTCGGCCCCCCAGAGACCCAGTACTTC
TRBJ1-2 | . | . | TRBV11-1 | CASSLESRGPDGYTF | TGTGCCAGCAGCTTAGAAAGCAGGGGACCGGATGGCTACACCTTC
TRBJ1-2 | TRBD1 | . | TRBV6-8 | CASSYPRNPKGALGYTF | TGTGCCAGCAGTTACCCTCGAAACCCCAAGGGGGCGCTTGGCTACACCTTC
TRBJ2-5 | TRBD2 | once | TRBV19 | CASSIWAGGQETQYF | TGTGCCAGTAGTATATGGGCGGGGGGGCAAGAGACCCAGTACTTC
TRBJ2-2 | . | . | TRBV6-5 | CASSFPTRAGELFF | TGTGCCAGCAGTTTTCCTACACGGGCCGGGGAGCTGTTTTTT
TRBJ1-1 | TRBD1 | . | TRBV4-1 | CASSETGGGGTEAFF | TGCGCCAGCAGCGAAACAGGGGGCGGAGGGACTGAAGCTTTCTTT
TRBJ2-7 | TRBD1 | . | TRBV3-1/TRBV3-2 | CASSQQGAYEQYF | TGTGCCAGCAGCCAACAGGGGGCCTACGAGCAGTACTTC
TRBJ2-2 | . | . | TRBV10-3 | CAISGGYTGELFF | TGTGCCATCAGTGGGGGCTACACCGGGGAGCTGTTTTTT
TRBJ1-1 | TRBD1 | . | TRBV5-1 | CASRLMGQGKNTEAFF | TGCGCCAGCAGATTAATGGGACAGGGGAAGAACACTGAAGCTTTCTTT
TRBJ2-6 | . | once | TRBV7-9 | CASSPSVVSGANVLTF | TGTGCCAGCAGTCCCAGTGTCGTCTCTGGGGCCAACGTCCTGACTTTC
TRBJ1-1 | . | . | TRBV28 | CASSPGGGAVTEAFF | TGTGCCAGCAGCCCTGGGGGAGGGGCAGTCACTGAAGCTTTCTTT
TRBJ1-1 | . | once | TRBV5-1 | CASSLGGDGEAFF | TGCGCCAGCAGCTTGGGCGGAGACGGGGAAGCTTTCTTT
TRBJ2-1 | . | . | TRBV19 | CASSLLELVDDEQFF | TGTGCCAGTAGTCTTCTAGAGTTGGTGGATGATGAGCAGTTCTTC
TRBJ2-1 | . | . | TRBV11-2 | CASSHGVHEQFF | TGTGCCAGCAGCCACGGGGTCCATGAGCAGTTCTTC
TRBJ2-3 | . | . | TRBV12-3/TRBV12-4 | CASSLTGGNTQYF | TGTGCCAGCAGTCTGACCGGAGGAAATACGCAGTATTTT
TRBJ2-2 | TRBD1 | . | TRBV7-7 | CASSPGTGVTGELFF | TGTGCTAGCAGCCCCGGGACAGGGGTGACCGGGGAGCTGTTTTTT
TRBJ2-7 | . | . | TRBV5-1 | CASSLVLGGAIYEQYF | TGCGCCAGCAGCTTGGTGCTGGGGGGAGCTATCTACGAGCAGTACTTC
TRBJ1-1 | . | . | TRBV18 | CASSPSRYTEAFF | TGTGCCAGCTCACCATCGCGGTACACTGAAGCTTTCTTT